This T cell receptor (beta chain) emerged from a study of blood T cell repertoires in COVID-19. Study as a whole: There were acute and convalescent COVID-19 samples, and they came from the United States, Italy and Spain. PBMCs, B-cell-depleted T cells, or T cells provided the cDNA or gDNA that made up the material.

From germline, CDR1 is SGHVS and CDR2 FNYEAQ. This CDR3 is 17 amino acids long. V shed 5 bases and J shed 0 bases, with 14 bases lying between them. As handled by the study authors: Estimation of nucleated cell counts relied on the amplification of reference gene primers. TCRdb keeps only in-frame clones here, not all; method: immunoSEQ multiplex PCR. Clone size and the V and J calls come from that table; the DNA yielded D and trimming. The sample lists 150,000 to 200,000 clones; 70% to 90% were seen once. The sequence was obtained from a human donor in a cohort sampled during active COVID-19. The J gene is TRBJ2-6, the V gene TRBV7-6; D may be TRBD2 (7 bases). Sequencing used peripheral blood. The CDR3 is CASSHGGLSSGANVLTF. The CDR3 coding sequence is TGTGCCAGCAGCCACGGGGGGCTTAGCTCTGGGGCCAACGTCCTGACTTTC.